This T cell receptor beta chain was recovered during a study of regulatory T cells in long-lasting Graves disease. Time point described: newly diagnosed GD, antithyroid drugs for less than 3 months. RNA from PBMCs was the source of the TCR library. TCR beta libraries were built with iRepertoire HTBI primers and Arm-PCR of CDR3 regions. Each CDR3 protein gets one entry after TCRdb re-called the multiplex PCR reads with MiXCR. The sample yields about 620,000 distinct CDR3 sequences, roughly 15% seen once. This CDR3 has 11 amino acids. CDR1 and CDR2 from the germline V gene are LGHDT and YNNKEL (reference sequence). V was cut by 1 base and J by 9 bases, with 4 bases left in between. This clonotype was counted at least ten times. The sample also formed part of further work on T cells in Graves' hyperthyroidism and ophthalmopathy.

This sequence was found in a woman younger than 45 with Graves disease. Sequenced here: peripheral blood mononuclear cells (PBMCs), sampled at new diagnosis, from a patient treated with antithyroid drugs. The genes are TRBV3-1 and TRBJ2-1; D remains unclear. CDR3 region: CASSQAREQFF. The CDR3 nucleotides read TGTGCCAGCAGCCAAGCCCGTGAGCAGTTCTTC.